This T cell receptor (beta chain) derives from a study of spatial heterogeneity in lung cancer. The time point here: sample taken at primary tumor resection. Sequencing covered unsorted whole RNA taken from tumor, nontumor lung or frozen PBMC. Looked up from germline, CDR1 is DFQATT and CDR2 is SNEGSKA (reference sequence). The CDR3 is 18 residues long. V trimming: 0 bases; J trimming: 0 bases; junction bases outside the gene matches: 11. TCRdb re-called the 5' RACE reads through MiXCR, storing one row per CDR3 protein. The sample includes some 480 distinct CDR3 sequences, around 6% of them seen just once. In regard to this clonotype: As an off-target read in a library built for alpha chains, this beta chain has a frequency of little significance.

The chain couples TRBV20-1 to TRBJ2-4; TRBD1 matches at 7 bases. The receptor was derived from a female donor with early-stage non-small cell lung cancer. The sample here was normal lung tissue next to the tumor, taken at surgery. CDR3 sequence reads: CSARDRDGTAQAKNIQYF. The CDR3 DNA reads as TGCAGTGCTAGAGATCGGGACGGGACAGCCCAAGCCAAAAACATTCAGTACTTC.